These 27 T cell receptor beta chains share one sample of origin, sequenced in a study of blood T cell repertoires in COVID-19. Here immunoSEQ multiplex PCR was the method, and the copy in TCRdb shows in-frame clones only, minus some. The top ten clones hold approximately 3.5% of a sample with approximately 120,000 clones, around 83% of them seen once. Source material: peripheral blood. The receptors shown here come from an elderly woman with COVID-19, enrolled during active disease.

The rearrangement joins TRBV6-6 to TRBJ1-1; D remains ambiguous. The CDR3 extends over 13 amino acids. The V end was cut by 5 bases, the J end by 1 base, with 8 bases between. Per germline, CDR1 MNHNY and CDR2 SVGAGI (reference sequence). The CDR3 nucleotides are TGTGCCAGCAGTCTGCAGGCGAACACTGAAGCTTTCTTT. Encoded protein: CASSLQANTEAFF.

The V call is TRBV2, the J call TRBJ2-2; 15 bases map to TRBD2. Trimming at V came to 6 bases and at J to 4 bases, leaving 9 bases not matched to a gene. CDR3 length equals 18 residues. Looked up from germline, CDR1 is SNHLY and CDR2 is FYNNEI. CDR3 protein: CASSGLAGGPSGTGELFF. The CDR3 DNA follows: TGTGCCAGCAGCGGACTAGCGGGAGGGCCCTCGGGCACCGGGGAGCTGTTTTTT.

The rearrangement links TRBV6-2 or TRBV6-3 to TRBJ1-5; D may be TRBD1 (6 bases). The CDR3 runs 17 residues. Germline CDR1 reads MNHEY; CDR2 reads SVGEGT. The V end lost 2 bases, the J end lost 6 bases, and 20 bases lay between the germline ends. As DNA, the CDR3 is TGTGCCAGCAGTTACCTCGAACAGGGAACGAAGACTCAGCCCCAGCATTTT. Translated, it gives CASSYLEQGTKTQPQHF.

The chain combines TRBV27 with TRBJ1-1; D is unclear. CDR3 length: 11 amino acids. Germline V gene data show CDR1 as MNHEY and CDR2 as SMNVEV (reference sequence). The V end was cut by 6 bases, the J end by 8 bases, with 10 bases between. The CDR3 bases are TGTGCCAGCAGAAAAGAGCGGGAAGCTTTCTTT. Translation: CASRKEREAFF.

Only one count was recorded for this clone. The rearrangement joins TRBV7-2 to TRBJ2-3, with 9 bases lining up with TRBD2. The length of the CDR3 is 17 residues. Germline CDR1 is SGHTA and CDR2 is FQGNSA. After removal of 5 bases from V and 1 base from J, the junction contained 10 bases not matched to a gene. CDR3 DNA sequence: TGTGCCAGCAGCATAAGTAGCGGGAGCGGGGGCACAGATACGCAGTATTTT. Amino acids: CASSISSGSGGTDTQYF.

The chain carries TRBV7-9 and TRBJ1-1, with 10 bases identical to TRBD1. The V segment lost 5 bases and the J segment 10 bases; nucleotides outside the gene matches: 10. Per the germline V gene, CDR1 is SEHNR and CDR2 is FQNEAQ (reference sequence). The CDR3 runs 14 residues. The CDR3 nucleotides read TGTGCCAGCAGCCTCCGGGACAGGGGTTCTGGAGCTTTCTTT. It yields the protein CASSLRDRGSGAFF.

The CDR3 coding sequence is TGTGCCAGCAGTCCCCTAGGACTAGCGGGAGAGGAGCAGTTCTTC. It is translated as CASSPLGLAGEEQFF. The chain has TRBV28 and TRBJ2-1; 13 bases fit TRBD2. Germline trimming cut 5 bases from V and 10 bases from J; bases unmatched to any gene: 8. This CDR3 contains 15 residues. CDR1 and CDR2 from the germline V gene are MDHEN and SYDVKM.

This CDR3 is CASSLGGGRSSYNSPLHF. The CDR3 DNA sequence: TGTGCCAGCAGCTTAGGTGGCGGAAGGAGCTCCTATAATTCACCCCTCCACTTT. This chain links TRBV7-8 with TRBJ1-6; no clear D gene. Looked up from germline, CDR1 is SGHVS and CDR2 is FQNEAQ. The CDR3 runs 18 residues. The V end lost 1 base, the J end lost 0 bases, and 13 bases lay between the germline ends.

This chain links TRBV5-6 with TRBJ1-5, with D perhaps matching TRBD1 (6 bases). CDR3 length equals 14 residues. Germline CDR1 SGHDT, CDR2 YYEEEE. Trimming pared 4 bases from V and 5 bases from J, leaving 13 bases between. The CDR3 loop is CASSRGSGDQPQHF. The CDR3 DNA reads TGTGCCAGCAGCCGCGGATCAGGGGATCAGCCCCAGCATTTT.

The chain employs TRBV5-4 and TRBJ2-7, with TRBD1 matching 8 bases. Looked up from germline, CDR1 is SGHNT and CDR2 is YYREEE (reference sequence). This CDR3 has 12 residues. The V gene end was trimmed by 2 bases and the J gene end by 6 bases; junction bases not matched to a gene: 1. CDR3 in amino acids: CASSFDRGEQYF. The DNA of the CDR3 is TGTGCCAGCAGCTTTGACAGGGGCGAGCAGTACTTC.

The chain employs TRBV24-1 and TRBJ2-3, with 8 bases that match TRBD2. The CDR3 runs 17 residues. V shed 2 bases, J shed 2 bases, and the junction held 8 bases outside the gene matches. The V gene's germline CDR1 is KGHDR and CDR2 SFDVKD. The CDR3 DNA reads as TGTGCCACCAGTGATTCCGCACTAGCGGAAGACACAGATACGCAGTATTTT. Its protein is CATSDSALAEDTDTQYF.

The genes are TRBV7-2 and TRBJ2-3; no clear D. In germline, CDR1 is SGHTA, CDR2 FQGNSA. The CDR3 has 12 residues. V lost 5 bases, J lost 10 bases, and 13 bases lay in between. DNA for the CDR3: TGTGCCAGCAGCATCCAGCACAGATCGCAGTATTTT. It is translated as CASSIQHRSQYF.

CDR3 in amino acids: CASSQRLDDEQYF. The CDR3 DNA reads TGCGCCAGCAGCCAGCGACTAGACGACGAGCAGTACTTC. This chain links TRBV4-3 with TRBJ2-7; D is possibly TRBD2 (6 bases). Germline CDR1 reads LGHNA; CDR2 reads YSLEER. V shed 3 bases and J shed 5 bases, with 11 bases lying between them. CDR3 length equals 13 residues.

V and J are TRBV5-4 and TRBJ2-2, with TRBD2 identical over 7 bases. V was pared by 2 bases and J by 1 base, with 2 bases of the junction left unmatched. Germline assignment: CDR1 SGHNT and CDR2 YYREEE (reference sequence). The length of the CDR3 is 15 residues. The CDR3 DNA reads as TGTGCCAGCAGCTTACAGCGGGGGAACACCGGGGAGCTGTTTTTT. Its translation: CASSLQRGNTGELFF.

The V call is TRBV4-2, the J call TRBJ2-1; maybe TRBD1 (6 bases). Trimming pared 4 bases from V and 0 bases from J, leaving 13 bases between. Germline lookup yields CDR1 LGHNA and CDR2 YNFKEQ. This CDR3 has 16 residues. The CDR3 region has the DNA TGTGCCAGCAGCCGCCAGACAGGAAGCTCCTACAATGAGCAGTTCTTC. It specifies CASSRQTGSSYNEQFF.

Only a few counts were recorded for this clone. This chain uses TRBV7-9 with TRBJ2-2; TRBD2 is a possible D gene (6 bases). Germline CDR1 and CDR2: SEHNR and FQNEAQ (reference sequence). The CDR3 totals 14 residues. V was trimmed by 5 bases and J by 6 bases, leaving 13 bases between them. The CDR3 DNA sequence: TGTGCCAGCAGCCCCCTCCAGCGGGCCGGGGAGCTGTTTTTT. Its protein product is CASSPLQRAGELFF. Full variable domain (rest looked up from reference TRBV7-9 and TRBJ2-2): DTGVSQNPRHKITKRGQNVTFRCDPISEHNRLYWYRQTLGQGPEFLTYFQNEAQLEKSRLLSDRFSAERPKGSFSTLEIQRTEQGDSAMYLCASSPLQRAGELFFGEGSRLTVL.

This chain's CDR3 is CASSLAPANYGYTF. Written as DNA, the CDR3 is TGTGCCAGCAGTTTGGCCCCAGCTAACTATGGCTACACCTTC. This rearrangement joins TRBV28 to TRBJ1-2; D is unclear. V was shortened by 3 bases and J by 0 bases, with 8 bases between the two germline ends. Germline V gene lookup returns CDR1 MDHEN and CDR2 SYDVKM. The CDR3 covers 14 residues.

As DNA, the CDR3 is TGTGCCAGCACCGTCCAACGGGACAGGGGATATCATGAGCAGTTCTTC. Protein product: CASTVQRDRGYHEQFF. The gene calls are TRBV7-6 and TRBJ2-1, with 10 bases that match TRBD1. J was trimmed by 8 bases and V by 7 bases; bases with no gene match: 14. Germline V gene sequence: CDR1 SGHVS, CDR2 FNYEAQ. The CDR3 spans 16 residues.

The chain couples TRBV7-9 to TRBJ2-3; weak D call: TRBD1 (5 bases). Germline CDR1 reads SEHNR; CDR2 reads FQNEAQ (reference sequence). Trimming removed 2 bases at V and 5 bases at J, with 11 bases between. CDR3 length: 14 amino acids. The DNA for the CDR3 is TGTGCCAGCAGCTTACTAGGGGCAATAGATACGCAGTATTTT. Residues: CASSLLGAIDTQYF. Full variable domain (rest looked up from reference TRBV7-9 and TRBJ2-3): DTGVSQNPRHKITKRGQNVTFRCDPISEHNRLYWYRQTLGQGPEFLTYFQNEAQLEKSRLLSDRFSAERPKGSFSTLEIQRTEQGDSAMYLCASSLLGAIDTQYFGPGTRLTVL.

This clone was detected a few times. The gene calls are TRBV19 and TRBJ2-7; D remains ambiguous. The CDR3 is made up of 8 amino acids. The germline V gene encodes CDR1 LNHDA and CDR2 SQIVND (reference sequence). V was trimmed by 9 bases and J by 9 bases, leaving 6 bases between them. This CDR3 reads CASRSQYF. The CDR3 bases are TGTGCCAGCAGATCGCAGTACTTC.

Only one count was recorded for this clone. The chain couples TRBV5-6 to TRBJ2-3; 9 bases are shared with TRBD2. V gave up 1 base and J gave up 5 bases; unmatched junction bases: 11. This CDR3 has 17 residues. From germline, CDR1 is SGHDT and CDR2 YYEEEE. DNA for the CDR3: TGTGCCAGCAGCTTGTACACACTAGCGGGTAGGGGAGATACGCAGTATTTT. This sequence encodes CASSLYTLAGRGDTQYF.

The rearrangement links TRBV29-1 to TRBJ2-7; a possible D gene is TRBD1 (6 bases). CDR1 and CDR2 (germline): SQVTM, ANQGSEA. Between the trimmed V and J ends, which lost 6 bases and 4 bases, there was a span of 10 bases. The CDR3 loop spans 11 amino acids. CDR3 protein: CSVVQGYEQYF. CDR3 nucleotide sequence: TGCAGCGTGGTACAGGGATACGAGCAGTACTTC.

V usage is TRBV6-6 and J usage is TRBJ2-4; D perhaps matches TRBD2 (5 bases). V gave up 5 bases and J gave up 0 bases, with 17 bases separating them. The germline V gene encodes CDR1 MNHNY and CDR2 SVGAGI (reference sequence). This CDR3 is 17 amino acids long. As DNA, the CDR3 is TGTGCCAGCAGTCCCCTTGGCGGGTCCATAGCCAAAAACATTCAGTACTTC. It codes for CASSPLGGSIAKNIQYF.

The rearrangement joins TRBV19 to TRBJ2-1, with 10 positions matching TRBD1. Unmatched junction bases numbered 4, after V lost 6 bases and J lost 5 bases. Germline CDR1 LNHDA, CDR2 SQIVND (reference sequence). The CDR3 is made up of 14 amino acids. The CDR3 DNA sequence: TGTGCCAGTAGAACCGGGACAGGGGACAATGAGCAGTTCTTC. Protein product: CASRTGTGDNEQFF.

This clone was counted a few times. This chain joins TRBV5-4 and TRBJ2-1; 7 nucleotides line up with TRBD2. Germline trimming cut 5 bases from V and 9 bases from J; bases unmatched to any gene: 11. CDR1 is SGHNT and CDR2 is YYREEE in the germline V gene (reference sequence). The CDR3 extends over 14 amino acids. The chain's CDR3 is CASSPGGRRVEQFF. CDR3 nucleotide sequence: TGTGCCAGCAGTCCGGGCGGGAGAAGGGTTGAGCAGTTCTTC.

This chain uses TRBV7-6 with TRBJ2-1, with 9 bases matching TRBD2. V trimming: 4 bases; J trimming: 0 bases; junction bases outside the gene matches: 4. The CDR3 contains 16 residues. Germline CDR1 is SGHVS and CDR2 is FNYEAQ. CDR3 nucleotide sequence: TGTGCCAGCAGCTCTACTAGCGGGTTCTCCTACAATGAGCAGTTCTTC. This sequence encodes CASSSTSGFSYNEQFF. Full variable domain (missing parts from reference TRBV7-6 and TRBJ2-1): GAGVSQSPRYKVTKRGQDVALRCDPISGHVSLYWYRQALGQGPEFLTYFNYEAQQDKSGLPNDRFSAERPEGSISTLTIQRTEQRDSAMYRCASSSTSGFSYNEQFFGPGTRLTVL.

The V call is TRBV7-8, the J call TRBJ2-7; D ambiguous. This CDR3 has 13 residues. V shed 5 bases and J shed 1 base, with 9 bases lying between them. CDR1 and CDR2 (germline): SGHVS, FQNEAQ. For the CDR3, the DNA is TGTGCCAGCAGCCGTGGCTTTTCCTACGAGCAGTACTTC. Protein: CASSRGFSYEQYF.